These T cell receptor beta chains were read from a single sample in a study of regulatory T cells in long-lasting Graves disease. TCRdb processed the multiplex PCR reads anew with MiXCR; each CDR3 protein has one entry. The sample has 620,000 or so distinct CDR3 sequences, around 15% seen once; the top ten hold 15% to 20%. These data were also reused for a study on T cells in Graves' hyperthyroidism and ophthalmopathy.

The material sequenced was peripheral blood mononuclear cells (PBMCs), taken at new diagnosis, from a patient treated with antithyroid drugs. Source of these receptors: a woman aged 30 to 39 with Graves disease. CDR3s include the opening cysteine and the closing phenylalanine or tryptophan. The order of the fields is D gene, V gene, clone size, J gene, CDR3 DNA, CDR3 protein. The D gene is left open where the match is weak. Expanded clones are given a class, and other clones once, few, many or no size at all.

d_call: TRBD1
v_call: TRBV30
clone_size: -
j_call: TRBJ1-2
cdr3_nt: TGTGCCTGGGGAGGGGGCTTGGGCTATGGCTACACCTTC
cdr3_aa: CAWGGGLGYGYTF

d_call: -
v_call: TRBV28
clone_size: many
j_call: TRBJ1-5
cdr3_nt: TGTGCCAGCAGTTTATCGGGGTGGCAGCCCCAGCATTTT
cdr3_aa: CASSLSGWQPQHF

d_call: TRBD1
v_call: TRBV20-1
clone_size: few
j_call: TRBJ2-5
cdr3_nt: TGCAGTGCTACGGGACAGGGCGGTCAAGAGACCCAGTACTTC
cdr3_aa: CSATGQGGQETQYF

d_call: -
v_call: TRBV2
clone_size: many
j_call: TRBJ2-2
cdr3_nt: TGTGCCAGCACCTTGGACAGCGTGAACACCGGGGAGCTGTTTTTT
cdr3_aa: CASTLDSVNTGELFF

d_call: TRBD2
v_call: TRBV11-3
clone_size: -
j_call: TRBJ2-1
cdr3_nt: TGTGCCAGCAGTCGGGGGGGGAAATACAATGAGCAGTTCTTC
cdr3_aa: CASSRGGKYNEQFF

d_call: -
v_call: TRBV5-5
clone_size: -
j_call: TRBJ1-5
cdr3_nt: TGTGCCAGCAGCTTCTCCGTGATTAGCAATCAGCCCCAGCATTTT
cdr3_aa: CASSFSVISNQPQHF

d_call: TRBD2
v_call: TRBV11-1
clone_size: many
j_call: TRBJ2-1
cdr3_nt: TGTGCCAGCAGCTTACGCCTAGCGGGACGGAATGAGCAGTTCTTC
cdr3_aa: CASSLRLAGRNEQFF

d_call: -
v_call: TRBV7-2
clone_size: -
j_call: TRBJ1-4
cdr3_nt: TGTGCCAGCAGCCAAGGTAGAACTAATGAAAAACTGTTTTTT
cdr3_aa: CASSQGRTNEKLFF

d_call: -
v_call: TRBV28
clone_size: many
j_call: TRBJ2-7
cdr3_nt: TGTGCCAGCAGTTTCACAGAGCAGTACTTC
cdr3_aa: CASSFTEQYF

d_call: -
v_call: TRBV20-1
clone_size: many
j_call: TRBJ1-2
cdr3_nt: TGCAGTGCTAGAGATGGAGGAAACTATGGCTACACCTTC
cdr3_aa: CSARDGGNYGYTF

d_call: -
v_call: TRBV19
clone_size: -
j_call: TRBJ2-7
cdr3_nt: TGTGCCAGTAGCTCCCCAAGGGGGGCTATAATCGAGCAGTACTTC
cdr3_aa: CASSSPRGAIIEQYF

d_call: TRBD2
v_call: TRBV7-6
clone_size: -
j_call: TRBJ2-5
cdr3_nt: TGTGCCAGCAGCTTAGGAATCAGCGGGAGGGCCCAAGAGACCCAGTACTTC
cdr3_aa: CASSLGISGRAQETQYF

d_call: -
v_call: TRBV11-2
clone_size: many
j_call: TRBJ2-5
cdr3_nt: TGTGCCAGCAGCTTAGGGACTCAGGTGAATCGAGAGACCCAGTACTTC
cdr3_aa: CASSLGTQVNRETQYF

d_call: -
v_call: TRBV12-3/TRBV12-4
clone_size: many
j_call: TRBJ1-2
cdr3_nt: TGTGCCAGCAGTTTACAGGGTGTACGGGGCTACACCTTC
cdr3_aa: CASSLQGVRGYTF

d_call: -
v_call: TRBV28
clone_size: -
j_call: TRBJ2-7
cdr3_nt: TGTGCCAGCAGGACCCCGAGGGAGCAGTACTTC
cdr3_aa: CASRTPREQYF

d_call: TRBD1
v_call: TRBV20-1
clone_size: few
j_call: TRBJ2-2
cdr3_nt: TGCAGTGCGTCCGGGACAGGGTTCACCGGGGAGCTGTTTTTT
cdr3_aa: CSASGTGFTGELFF

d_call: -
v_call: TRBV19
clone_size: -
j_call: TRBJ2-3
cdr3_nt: TGTGCCAGTAAAACTAGCTTAACAGATACGCAGTATTTT
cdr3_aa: CASKTSLTDTQYF

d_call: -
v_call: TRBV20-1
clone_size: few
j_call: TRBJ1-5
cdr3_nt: TGCAGTGCTAGAGATGAAGGGATCAATCAGCCCCAGCATTTT
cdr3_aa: CSARDEGINQPQHF

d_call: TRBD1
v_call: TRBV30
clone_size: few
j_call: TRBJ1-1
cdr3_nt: TGTGCCTGGAACATTCCAGGGGGCGCGTACACTGAAGCTTTCTTT
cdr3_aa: CAWNIPGGAYTEAFF

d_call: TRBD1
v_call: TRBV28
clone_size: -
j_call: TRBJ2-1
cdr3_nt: TGTGCCAGCAGGTTACAGGGGGCTGAGCGGTTCTTC
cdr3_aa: CASRLQGAERFF

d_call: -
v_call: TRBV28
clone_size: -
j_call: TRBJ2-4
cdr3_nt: TGTGCCAGCAGTACCTGGTCTGCAGGATTTGGCAAAAACATTCAGTACTTC
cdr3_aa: CASSTWSAGFGKNIQYF

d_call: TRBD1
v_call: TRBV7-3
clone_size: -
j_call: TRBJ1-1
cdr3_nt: TGTGCCAGCAGCTTAACGGGGGACAGGGGGGGCACTGAAGCTTTCTTT
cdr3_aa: CASSLTGDRGGTEAFF

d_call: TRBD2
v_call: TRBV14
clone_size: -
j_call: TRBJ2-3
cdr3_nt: TGTGCCAGCAGCCAAGACGGGTCCAGTGGGTGGGGGAGGGTGTCCACAGATACGCAGTATTTT
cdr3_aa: CASSQDGSSGWGRVSTDTQYF

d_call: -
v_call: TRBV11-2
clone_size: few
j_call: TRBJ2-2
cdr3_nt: TGTGCCAGCAGCCTAAGATCCAGCGGTCAAGCAGCCGGGGAGCTGTTTTTT
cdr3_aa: CASSLRSSGQAAGELFF

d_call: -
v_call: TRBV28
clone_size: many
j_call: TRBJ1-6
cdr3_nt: TGTGCCAGCAGATCCGGGACGTCGAATAATTCACCCCTCCACTTT
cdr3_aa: CASRSGTSNNSPLHF

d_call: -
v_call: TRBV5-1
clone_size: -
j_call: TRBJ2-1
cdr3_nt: TGCGCCAGCAGCTTGGGTGTGCTTTTGGGGGATGAGCAGTTCTTC
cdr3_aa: CASSLGVLLGDEQFF

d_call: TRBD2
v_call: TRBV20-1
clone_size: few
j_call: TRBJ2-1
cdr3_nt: TGCAGTGCCAAGACCGGGACTAGCGGGTTCGGAGAGCAGTTCTTC
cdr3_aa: CSAKTGTSGFGEQFF

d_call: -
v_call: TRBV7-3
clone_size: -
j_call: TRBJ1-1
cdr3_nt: TGTGCCAGCAGCCAGCGGGGGTACACTGAAGCTTTCTTT
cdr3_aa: CASSQRGYTEAFF

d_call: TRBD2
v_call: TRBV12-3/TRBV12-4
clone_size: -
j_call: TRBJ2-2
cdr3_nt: TGTGCCAGCAACCAGCGGGAGGGCCTGAGAACCGGGGAGCTGTTTTTT
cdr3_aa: CASNQREGLRTGELFF

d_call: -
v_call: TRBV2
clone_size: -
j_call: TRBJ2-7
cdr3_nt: TGTGCCAGCAGTGATAGAAGGGAGTACGAGCAGTACTTC
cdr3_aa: CASSDRREYEQYF

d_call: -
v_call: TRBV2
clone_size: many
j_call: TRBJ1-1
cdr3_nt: TGTGCCAGCTATTCGGACTTGAACACTGAAGCTTTCTTT
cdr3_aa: CASYSDLNTEAFF

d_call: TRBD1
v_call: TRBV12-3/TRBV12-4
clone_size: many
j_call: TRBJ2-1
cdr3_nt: TGTGCCAGCAGAGGACAGGGGTCCTACAATGAGCAGTTCTTC
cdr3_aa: CASRGQGSYNEQFF

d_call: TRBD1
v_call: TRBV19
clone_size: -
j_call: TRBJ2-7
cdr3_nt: TGTGCCACCTCGTGGGGGACAGGGGGCTACGAGCAGTACTTC
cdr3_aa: CATSWGTGGYEQYF

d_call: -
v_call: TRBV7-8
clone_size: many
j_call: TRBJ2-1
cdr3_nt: TGTGCCAGCATCATTGCCGGAGCGGGTCACAATGAGCAGTTCTTC
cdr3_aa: CASIIAGAGHNEQFF

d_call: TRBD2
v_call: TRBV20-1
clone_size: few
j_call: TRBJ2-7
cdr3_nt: TGCAGTGCTAGGTCATCTGGACTAGCGGGAGGGACCCTGGAGCAGTACTTC
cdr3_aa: CSARSSGLAGGTLEQYF

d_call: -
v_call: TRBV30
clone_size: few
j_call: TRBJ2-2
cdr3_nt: TGTGCCTGGGGAAGGGGTAACACCGGGGAGCTGTTTTTT
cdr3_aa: CAWGRGNTGELFF

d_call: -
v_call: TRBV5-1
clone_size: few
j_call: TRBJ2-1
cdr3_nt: TGCGCCAGCAGCACGGAGCCCCCCAACCTCGAGCAGTTCTTC
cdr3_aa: CASSTEPPNLEQFF

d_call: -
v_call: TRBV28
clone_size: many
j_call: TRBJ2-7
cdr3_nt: TGTGCCAGCACTCCCGACCGCAGACAGTCCTACGAGCAGTACTTC
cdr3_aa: CASTPDRRQSYEQYF

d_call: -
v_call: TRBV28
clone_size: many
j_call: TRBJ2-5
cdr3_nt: TGTGCCAGCAGGGTACTTGGGGAGACCCAGTACTTC
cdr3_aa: CASRVLGETQYF

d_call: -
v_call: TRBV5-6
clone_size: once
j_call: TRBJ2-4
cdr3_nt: TGTGCCAGCAGTTGGGGAGGGGGACAGTGGAACATTCAGTACTTC
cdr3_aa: CASSWGGGQWNIQYF

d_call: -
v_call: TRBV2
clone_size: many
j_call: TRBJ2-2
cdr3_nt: TGTGCCAGCAGTGAAGCTAGCGTAGTAAACACCGGGGAGCTGTTTTTT
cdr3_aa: CASSEASVVNTGELFF

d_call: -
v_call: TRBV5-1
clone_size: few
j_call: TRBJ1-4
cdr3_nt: TGCGCCAGCAGCTTGGCCCAAAATGAAAAACTGTTTTTT
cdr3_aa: CASSLAQNEKLFF

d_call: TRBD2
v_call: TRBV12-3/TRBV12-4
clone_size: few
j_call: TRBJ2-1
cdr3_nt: TGTGCCAGCAGTTCCGGGACTAGCGGGAGATACGGTGAGCAGTTCTTC
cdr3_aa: CASSSGTSGRYGEQFF

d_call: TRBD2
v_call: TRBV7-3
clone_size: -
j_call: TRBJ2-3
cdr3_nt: TGTGCCAGCAGCTTTACCGCTAGCGGGTCAGGCACAGATACGCAGTATTTT
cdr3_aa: CASSFTASGSGTDTQYF

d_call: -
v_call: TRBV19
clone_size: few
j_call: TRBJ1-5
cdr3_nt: TGTGCCACCCAGAACCGGGACTTCGAGCCCCAGCATTTT
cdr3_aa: CATQNRDFEPQHF

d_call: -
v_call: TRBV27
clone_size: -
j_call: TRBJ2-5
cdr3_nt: TGTGCCAGCAGTCCGGAGAATATCCAAGAGACCCAGTACTTC
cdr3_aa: CASSPENIQETQYF

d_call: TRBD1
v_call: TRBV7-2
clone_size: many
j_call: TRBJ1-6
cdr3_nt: TGTGCCAGCAGCCAAGGGGGGCAGGGGGCGAGGTCACCCCTCCACTTT
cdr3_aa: CASSQGGQGARSPLHF

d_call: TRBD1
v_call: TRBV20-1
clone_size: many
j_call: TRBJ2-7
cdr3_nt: TGCAGTGCTAGAGATCGGGCTAGCCGGGACAGGGTAAACTACGAGCAGTACTTC
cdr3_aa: CSARDRASRDRVNYEQYF

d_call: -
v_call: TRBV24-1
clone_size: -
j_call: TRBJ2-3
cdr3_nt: TGTGCCACCAGTGATGAGGTAGATACGCAGTATTTT
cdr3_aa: CATSDEVDTQYF

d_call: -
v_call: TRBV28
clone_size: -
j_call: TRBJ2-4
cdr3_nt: TGTGCCAGCAGTCTACTGGAACCAAACATTCAGTACTTC
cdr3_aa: CASSLLEPNIQYF

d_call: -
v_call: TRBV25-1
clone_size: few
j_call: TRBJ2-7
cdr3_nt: TGTGCCAGCAGTGAGGGGGGCAGGTTTAACGAGCAGTACTTC
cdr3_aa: CASSEGGRFNEQYF

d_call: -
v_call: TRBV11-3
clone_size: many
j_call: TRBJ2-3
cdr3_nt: TGTGCCAGCAGCTTAGAGCCCTACACAGATACGCAGTATTTT
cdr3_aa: CASSLEPYTDTQYF